Listed below are T cell receptor beta chains from one sample, sequenced in a study of blood T cell repertoires in COVID-19. TCRdb's copy holds only in-frame clones and misses some; the assay was immunoSEQ multiplex PCR. The sample lists about 220,000 clones, about four fifths occurring once. The sample consisted of PBMCs or T cells enriched from blood (not recorded which). The receptors stem from a woman aged 40-49 years who had recovered from COVID-19. Both conserved end residues are part of each CDR3.

length | J | V | CDR3
14 | TRBJ1-1 | TRBV7-3 | CASSLGGVGTEAFF
14 | TRBJ1-2 | TRBV11-2 | CASSMGLLNYGYTF
13 | TRBJ2-3 | TRBV6-5 | CASTQTSTDTQYF
16 | TRBJ1-1 | TRBV24-1 | CATRPKGGRASTEAFF
15 | TRBJ1-5 | TRBV9 | CASSDGQGSNQPQHF
15 | TRBJ2-1 | TRBV5-1 | CASSRTGRTYNEQFF
13 | TRBJ1-4 | TRBV29-1 | CSVYEQGNEKLFF
13 | TRBJ2-5 | TRBV5-5 | CASSLDHSGRLHF
15 | TRBJ1-6 | TRBV2 | CASRGGSSANSPLHF
14 | TRBJ2-3 | TRBV5-8 | CASSRTGALDTQYF
18 | TRBJ2-3 | TRBV4-1 | CASSQGLAGVVRTDTQYF
15 | TRBJ1-5 | TRBV6-6 | CASSSGGNNNQPQHF
15 | TRBJ1-5 | TRBV6-2/TRBV6-3 | CASSDRGIFNQPQHF
16 | TRBJ1-2 | TRBV4-1 | CASSQASGQAPYGYTF
15 | TRBJ2-1 | TRBV5-1 | CASSPGQGAFDEQFF
15 | TRBJ2-2 | TRBV6-5 | CASSRQGSDTGELFF
12 | TRBJ1-2 | TRBV28 | CASSPLQSGTAF
14 | TRBJ1-1 | TRBV7-2 | CASSQGLANTEAFF
16 | TRBJ2-7 | TRBV28 | CASSLFSFEGAYEQYF
13 | TRBJ2-3 | TRBV6-5 | CASRPPGGDTQYF
14 | TRBJ1-5 | TRBV27 | CASSSRVAGGTQHF
13 | TRBJ2-5 | TRBV10-2 | CASRDSSRETQYF
14 | TRBJ2-1 | TRBV5-1 | CASSWTGAQVEQFF
14 | TRBJ2-7 | TRBV25-1 | CASSVGGGTYEQYF
13 | TRBJ2-5 | TRBV7-2 | CASSVVGGETQYF
16 | TRBJ2-7 | TRBV2 | CASSDGTGTSSYEQYF
16 | TRBJ2-7 | TRBV4-1 | CASSQDRASGSYEQYF
14 | TRBJ1-4 | TRBV11-2 | CASTYTTYGEKLFF
14 | TRBJ1-2 | TRBV6-5 | CASSYSSRSYGYTF
13 | TRBJ2-2 | TRBV9 | CASSTSFTGELFF
14 | TRBJ2-7 | TRBV28 | CASSSTTGLREQYF
17 | TRBJ1-2 | TRBV28 | CASSFRDRGRQVYGYTF
19 | TRBJ2-3 | TRBV19 | CASSVLKLGLAGVGDTQYF
11 | TRBJ1-2 | TRBV28 | CASSLRYGYTF
15 | TRBJ1-2 | TRBV5-1 | CASSLGDRGIDGYTF
14 | TRBJ2-2 | TRBV29-1 | CSTTSGANTGELFF
15 | TRBJ1-5 | TRBV11-2 | CASSLGPDSNQPQHF
13 | TRBJ1-2 | TRBV5-1 | CASSSPGPYGYTF